This T cell receptor (beta chain) was profiled in a study of T cell repertoires in cytomegalovirus infection. This clonotype is a singleton in its sample. Given a much more abundant clone one base away, this may be a read error. TCRdb passed the reads through MiXCR, listing each CDR3 protein once. The sample records 200,000 or so distinct CDR3 sequences, 28% being singletons. The CDR3 sequence is 13 residues long. Germline V gene data show CDR1 as SGHTA and CDR2 as FQGNSA. The chain uses TRBV7-2 and TRBJ1-1, with D uncertain. Source material: PBMCs. The clonotype comes from a human donor in good health (CMV status not recorded). Some clones in this sample may be carry-over from other donors' samples. As DNA, the CDR3 is TGTGCCTGCAGCTTAGTGGGGAATCCTGAAGCTTTCTTT. It encodes CACSLVGNPEAFF.